This TCR beta chain was profiled in a study of shared clonotypes between healthy human individuals. Study background: Donors had three CD4 naive, three CD4 memory, two CD8 naive and one CD8 memory plate apiece. Findings of the study overall: The naive CD4 repertoires of four donors were compared, and 5% to 6.5% of clonotypes were shared.

Notes on this clone: Its antigen is unknown.

Terminally differentiated effector memory CD45RA+ cells were excluded by CCR7 positive selection of CD45RO-negative cells. Assay: immunoSEQ multiplex PCR; the TCRdb copy retains only in-frame clones and omits some. The data contain some 2.1 million clones, roughly 95% of them singletons. This TCR came from a man aged 18 to 30 in good health. Sequencing was carried out using naive CD8+ T cells sorted from blood.

The CDR3 is CASSEWDREIEKLFF. DNA of the CDR3: TGTGCCAGCAGTGAATGGGACAGGGAGATTGAAAAACTGTTTTTT. The chain carries TRBV25-1 and TRBJ1-4, with 9 bases identical to TRBD1. CDR3 length: 15 residues. Germline V gene data show CDR1 as MGHDK and CDR2 as SYGVNS. V shed 1 base, J shed 7 bases, and the junction held 4 bases outside the gene matches.